The 25 T cell receptor beta chains below all came from one sample that was sequenced in a study of response to subunit inactivated influenza vaccine. TCRdb reanalysed the RT-PCR reads using MiXCR and keeps one entry per CDR3 protein. The table lists 700,000 to 900,000 distinct CDR3 sequences, less than 25% of them singletons. This sample comprised PBMCs from blood, obtained more than 4 days after vaccination. The receptors here all came from a man between 50 and 59 years old who received an inactivated influenza vaccine.

This clonotype turned up a few times. The chain has TRBV12-3 or TRBV12-4 and TRBJ2-7; perhaps D is TRBD1 or TRBD2 (7 bases each). V lost 6 bases, J lost 4 bases, and 16 bases lay in between. The CDR3 is made up of 14 amino acids. CDR3 coding DNA: TGTGCCAGCAGATGGACTAGGGGGCCTTACGAGCAGTACTTC. It translates to CASRWTRGPYEQYF.

The V call is TRBV7-2, the J call TRBJ2-5; weak D call: TRBD2 (6 bases). Deletions cut 3 bases from V and 5 bases from J, with 19 bases between. Germline V CDR1 and CDR2: SGHTA, FQGNSA. The CDR3 runs 16 residues. CDR3 nucleotides: TGTGCCAGCAGCTTGGTCGCCGGGAGCGGAGGCGAGACCCAGTACTTC. Its translation is CASSLVAGSGGETQYF.

This clonotype was observed a handful of times. This rearrangement joins TRBV24-1 to TRBJ1-5, with D perhaps matching TRBD1 (5 bases). From germline, CDR1 is KGHDR and CDR2 SFDVKD. V lost 2 bases and J lost 0, with 10 bases in between. The CDR3 is made up of 16 amino acids. CDR3 residues: CATSDSDSYSNQPQHF. Here the CDR3 DNA reads TGTGCCACCAGTGATTCTGACAGCTATAGCAATCAGCCCCAGCATTTT.

V gene TRBV5-1 combines with J gene TRBJ2-1, with D possibly called TRBD1 or TRBD2 (5 bases each). There are 16 residues in the CDR3. Germline CDR1 SGHRS, CDR2 YFSETQ. V gave up 4 bases and J gave up 4 bases, with 18 bases separating them. CDR3: CASSPGTPYGYNEQFF. As DNA, the CDR3 is TGCGCCAGCAGCCCAGGGACGCCGTATGGGTACAATGAGCAGTTCTTC.

The V call is TRBV4-2, the J call TRBJ1-2; a weak D match, TRBD1 (6 bases). Germline V lookup: CDR1 LGHNA, CDR2 YNFKEQ. This CDR3 has 15 residues. The ends were cut back, 0 bases at V and 4 bases at J, with 12 bases in the middle. This CDR3 reads CASSQDGWTVYGYTF. CDR3 sequence (DNA): TGTGCCAGCAGCCAAGATGGGTGGACAGTCTATGGCTACACCTTC.

The chain uses TRBV20-1 and TRBJ2-1; tentatively, D is TRBD1 or TRBD2 (6 bases each). The CDR3 sequence is 14 residues long. Germline V gives CDR1 DFQATT, CDR2 SNEGSKA (reference sequence). Trimming shortened V by 6 bases and J by 8 bases, and 20 bases separated the two germline ends. The CDR3 here is CSAPPGGGFYEQFF. In DNA form, the CDR3 reads TGCAGTGCCCCGCCCGGGGGCGGATTCTATGAGCAGTTCTTC.

The chain recombines TRBV4-3 with TRBJ2-7; 8 nucleotides agree with TRBD1. CDR1 is LGHNA and CDR2 is YSLEER in the germline V gene. The junction had 10 bases not matched to a gene; V was cut back by 0 bases and J by 0 bases. The CDR3 has 18 residues. The CDR3 nucleotides read TGCGCCAGCAGCCAAGATTTGGGACAGGAATGGGGCTCCTACGAGCAGTACTTC. Translated: CASSQDLGQEWGSYEQYF.

This clonotype was seen only a few times. The chain is built from TRBV4-2 and TRBJ2-2; TRBD2 agrees at 7 bases. The CDR3 extends over 18 amino acids. With V trimmed by 5 bases and J by 0 bases, 12 bases remained unmatched. The germline CDR1 and CDR2 sequences are LGHNA and YNFKEQ. The CDR3 DNA reads as TGTGCCAGCAGCAACCCCGGTTGGGGGGGAGCGAACACCGGGGAGCTGTTTTTT. Its translation: CASSNPGWGGANTGELFF.

This clonotype has only a few counts. This rearrangement joins TRBV6-4 to TRBJ2-3, with TRBD1 as a possible D gene (6 bases). Germline V CDR1 and CDR2: MRHNA, SNTAGT. The CDR3 has 15 residues. Trimming pared 3 bases from V and 1 base from J, leaving 11 bases between. CDR3 in amino acids: CASSEGGSGTDTQYF. CDR3 coding DNA: TGTGCCAGCAGTGAAGGGGGTAGCGGCACAGATACGCAGTATTTT.

The chain is built from TRBV25-1 and TRBJ2-5, with 7 positions matching TRBD2. The CDR3 totals 15 residues. Germline loops: CDR1 MGHDK, CDR2 SYGVNS. Trimming removed 5 bases from V and 2 bases from J; junction bases left unmatched: 8. DNA of the CDR3: TGTGCCAGCAGTAGTCAAGCGGGAAGGCAAGAGACCCAGTACTTC. Its protein is CASSSQAGRQETQYF.

This chain links TRBV4-3 with TRBJ1-1, with D tentatively TRBD1 (5 bases). From germline, CDR1 is LGHNA and CDR2 YSLEER. Trimming shortened V by 0 bases and J by 6 bases, and 11 bases separated the two germline ends. The CDR3 runs to 14 residues. Here the CDR3 reads CASSQDSQGSEAFF. The CDR3 nucleotides read TGCGCCAGCAGCCAAGATAGCCAGGGTTCTGAAGCTTTCTTT.

This clonotype has ten or more counts. This chain links TRBV5-1 with TRBJ2-3; D unclear. The ends were cut back, 1 base at V and 2 bases at J, with 8 bases in the middle. Looked up from germline, CDR1 is SGHRS and CDR2 is YFSETQ. This CDR3 spans 14 amino acids. CDR3 in amino acids: CASSLTAATDTQYF. The CDR3, as DNA: TGCGCCAGCAGCTTGACAGCTGCCACAGATACGCAGTATTTT.

V gene TRBV28 combines with J gene TRBJ1-2; TRBD1 matches at 7 bases. In germline, CDR1 is MDHEN, CDR2 SYDVKM. V lost 6 bases and J lost 1; bases outside the gene matches: 2. The CDR3 has 13 amino acids. The DNA for the CDR3 is TGTGCCAGCAGCGACAGGGATAACTATGGCTACACCTTC. Protein sequence: CASSDRDNYGYTF.

The V and J genes are TRBV29-1 and TRBJ2-3, with TRBD2 matching over 11 bases. The length of the CDR3 is 15 residues. The germline V gene has CDR1 SQVTM and CDR2 ANQGSEA. V shed 6 bases and J 1 base; nucleotides not matched to a gene: 6. The CDR3 reads CSVDLAGGGTDTQYF. CDR3 DNA: TGCAGCGTGGATCTAGCGGGAGGTGGCACAGATACGCAGTATTTT.

The rearrangement joins TRBV6-5 to TRBJ1-6; unclear D gene. The ends were cut back, 2 bases at V and 2 bases at J, with 7 bases in the middle. The CDR3 runs to 15 residues. Germline CDR1 MNHEY, CDR2 SVGAGI. This CDR3 reads CASSYEATYNSPLHF. For the CDR3, the DNA is TGTGCCAGCAGTTACGAAGCCACCTATAATTCACCCCTCCACTTT.

The chain carries TRBV15 and TRBJ2-2; 7 bases align to TRBD2. Germline V lookup: CDR1 LNHNV, CDR2 YYDKDF (reference sequence). J was trimmed by 4 bases and V by 0 bases; bases with no gene match: 8. The CDR3 spans 17 residues. CDR3 bases: TGTGCCACCAGCAGAGATCAGGCGGGGGTGGGCACCGGGGAGCTGTTTTTT. It is translated as CATSRDQAGVGTGELFF. Combining the CDR3 with reference TRBV15 and TRBJ2-2 gives the whole variable domain DAMVIQNPRYQVTQFGKPVTLSCSQTLNHNVMYWYQQKSSQAPKLLFHYYDKDFNNEADTPDNFQSRRPNTSFCFLDIRSPGLGDTAMYLCATSRDQAGVGTGELFFGEGSRLTVL.

A few counts support this clonotype. This chain joins TRBV6-1 and TRBJ1-5, with 7 positions matching TRBD1. This CDR3 is built from 15 residues. J lost 6 bases, V lost 10 bases, and 15 bases had no gene match. Germline CDR1 reads MNHNS; CDR2 reads SASEGT. The CDR3 DNA reads as TGTGCCATCAAGGATGGCAGGGGGTACGGTCAGCCCCAGCATTTT. It translates to CAIKDGRGYGQPQHF.

This clonotype was detected only a few times. The chain uses TRBV29-1 and TRBJ2-1; TRBD1 matches 8 bases. From germline, CDR1 is SQVTM and CDR2 ANQGSEA. The V and J ends lost 2 bases and 6 bases, in that order; junction bases with no gene match: 9. The length of the CDR3 is 15 residues. The CDR3 is CSVELRGTGVNEQFF. The CDR3 bases are TGCAGCGTTGAATTACGTGGGACAGGAGTCAATGAGCAGTTCTTC.

The chain uses TRBV10-3 and TRBJ2-7; D is possibly TRBD1 (6 bases). Trimming cost V 2 bases and J 1 base, with 15 bases left between them. CDR3 size: 16 residues. In germline, CDR1 is ENHRY, CDR2 SYGVKD. The CDR3 nucleotides are TGTGCCATCAGTGAGACTCTATTGAGGGGGTCCTACGAGCAGTACTTC. It translates to CAISETLLRGSYEQYF.

V gene TRBV4-1 combines with J gene TRBJ1-2; D is unresolved. The CDR3 has 14 residues. With 3 bases removed from V and 7 bases from J, the gap between germline ends came to 15 bases. Germline assignment: CDR1 MGHRA and CDR2 YSYEKL. The CDR3 nucleotides read TGCGCCAGCAGCCACGCCGGGAGTGACGGTGGCTACACCTTC. As protein: CASSHAGSDGGYTF.

The chain recombines TRBV5-1 with TRBJ2-5, with TRBD1 matching 7 bases. V lost 4 bases, J lost 3 bases, and 9 bases stayed unmatched. The germline gives CDR1 SGHRS, CDR2 YFSETQ. The CDR3 spans 15 residues. The CDR3 nucleotides read TGCGCCAGCAGCCCGACAGGGTTGCGGGAAGAGACCCAGTACTTC. As protein: CASSPTGLREETQYF.

The sample holds many counts of this clonotype. This chain connects TRBV20-1 to TRBJ1-2; maybe TRBD1 (5 bases). The V gene lost 3 bases and the J gene lost 7 bases, with 12 bases spanning the gap. Germline V CDR1 and CDR2: DFQATT, SNEGSKA (reference sequence). This CDR3 spans 12 amino acids. The CDR3 is CSASGAGFGYTF. The CDR3 region has the DNA TGCAGTGCTAGTGGGGCAGGGTTTGGCTACACCTTC.

This clonotype has at least ten counts. J is TRBJ2-7 and V is TRBV5-1; TRBD2 matches at 10 bases. The CDR3 is 15 amino acids. The junction had 3 bases not matched to a gene; V was cut back by 3 bases and J by 0 bases. Germline-derived CDR1 and CDR2 are SGHRS and YFSETQ. The CDR3 coding sequence is TGCGCCAGCAGCTCATTAGCGGGAGGCTCCTACGAGCAGTACTTC. It translates to CASSSLAGGSYEQYF.

This clonotype turned up a few times. V is TRBV19 and J is TRBJ2-2; D is uncertain. Germline values: CDR1 LNHDA, CDR2 SQIVND (reference sequence). The CDR3 is 12 residues long. Trimming took 4 bases from V and 6 from J, leaving 6 bases between them. CDR3 in amino acids: CASSTQPGELFF. DNA for the CDR3: TGTGCCAGTAGTACGCAACCCGGGGAGCTGTTTTTT.

This clonotype was seen more than once but under ten times. V gene TRBV7-2 combines with J gene TRBJ1-2; D gene unclear. The CDR3 runs 14 residues. The germline gives CDR1 SGHTA, CDR2 FQGNSA. V was clipped by 7 bases and J by 2 bases, with 14 bases between them. The chain's CDR3 is CASTTLDGNYGYTF. The CDR3 DNA sequence: TGTGCCAGCACCACCTTGGACGGGAACTATGGCTACACCTTC.